Listed here are 30 T cell receptor beta chains from one sample, sequenced in a study of graft-versus-host responses after intestinal transplantation. Clones were sequenced by immunoSEQ multiplex PCR, and TCRdb holds only the in-frame ones, with some missing. The data hold around 9,000 clones, with approximately 30% observed a single time. Irradiated, violet-dye-labeled stimulators (around 200,000) were plated alongside around 200,000 CFSE-labeled responders. The material was alloreactive CD8+ T cells from a mixed lymphocyte reaction culture, obtained before transplantation. Noted subset: CFSE-low proliferating T cells sorted from roughly six-day pre-transplant mixed lymphocyte reaction (GvH or HvG direction). Receptors originate from a human patient who was an organ donor for intestinal transplantation.

The chain joins TRBV9 to TRBJ2-7; D possibly corresponds to TRBD1 (6 bases). Germline V gives CDR1 SGDLS, CDR2 YYNGEE. Trimming cost V 0 bases and J 3 bases, with 22 bases left between them. This CDR3 is 18 amino acids long. CDR3 loop: CASSVEGDGFGRYYEQYF. Here the CDR3 DNA reads TGTGCCAGCAGCGTAGAGGGGGACGGCTTCGGGCGGTACTACGAGCAGTACTTC.

This clone is termed medium-sized. The J gene is TRBJ2-1, the V gene TRBV21-1; the listed D gene, TRBD2, was not tested against the DNA. TRBV21-1 is tagged as a pseudogene. This CDR3 comprises 13 residues. As DNA, the CDR3 is TGTGCCAGCAGCAAAGGTACGGGGGGCCCCTCGATCTTC. Protein: CASSKGTGGPSIF.

This clone was recorded only once. This rearrangement joins TRBV11-2 to TRBJ1-1; D remains unclear. The CDR3 length is 12 residues. Germline CDR1 is SGHAT and CDR2 is FQNNGV. V was trimmed by 4 bases and J by 11 bases, leaving 14 bases between them. The CDR3, as DNA: TGTGCCAGCAGCTCCGGGGATGTGACGGCTTTCTTT. Translation gives CASSSGDVTAFF.

The chain combines TRBV4-1 with TRBJ2-3, with D tentatively TRBD2 (6 bases). V dropped 8 bases and J dropped 2 bases, with 23 bases sitting between them. CDR3 length: 17 residues. The germline V gene encodes CDR1 MGHRA and CDR2 YSYEKL. The CDR3 is CASLRPRELRDTDTQYF. CDR3 bases: TGCGCCAGCCTTCGTCCACGGGAGTTGAGGGACACAGATACGCAGTATTTT.

As for this clone: Relative to the germline gene, one junction end is altered; a read error may explain this. The J gene is TRBJ2-1, the V gene TRBV7-7; TRBD2 aligns across 12 bases. This CDR3 is built from 16 residues. Germline CDR1 is SSHAT and CDR2 is FNYEAQ (reference sequence). The CDR3 spells CASSPRLAGADNEQFF. CDR3 nucleotides: TGTGCTAGCAGCCCGCGACTAGCGGGGGCCGACAATGAGCAGTTCTTC. Supplemented by reference TRBV7-7 and TRBJ2-1, the full variable domain reads GAGVSQSPRYKVTKRGQDVTLRCDPISSHATLYWYQQALGQGPEFLTYFNYEAQPDKSGLPSDRFSAERPEGSISTLTIQRTEQRDSAMYRCASSPRLAGADNEQFFGPGTRLTVL.

This clone has just a few counts. The chain employs TRBV11-3 and TRBJ2-1; 9 bases agree with TRBD2. Germline V CDR1 and CDR2: SGHNT, YENEEA. The CDR3 is 14 amino acids. V lost 10 bases to trimming and J lost 6 bases; unmatched junction nucleotides: 10. In DNA, the CDR3 is TGTGCCACCCGAGGCGGGGGGGCCTCCAATGAGCAGTTCTTC. Translating gives CATRGGGASNEQFF.

The chain joins TRBV13 to TRBJ1-1; D possibly corresponds to TRBD1 (6 bases). The V gene lost 5 bases and the J gene lost 1 base, with 8 bases spanning the gap. Germline V lookup: CDR1 PRHDT, CDR2 FYEKMQ (reference sequence). This CDR3 comprises 13 residues. CDR3 amino acids: CASSQGRNTEAFF. Written as DNA, the CDR3 is TGTGCCAGCAGCCAGGGGAGGAACACTGAAGCTTTCTTT.

Relative to its sample, this clone is medium-sized. The chain joins TRBV6-1 to TRBJ2-2, with D unresolved. The length of the CDR3 is 15 residues. Deletions cut 5 bases from V and 2 bases from J, with 12 bases between. CDR1 MNHNS and CDR2 SASEGT come from the germline V gene. CDR3 residues: CASSPDIENTGELFF. The CDR3 region has the DNA TGTGCCAGCAGTCCCGACATTGAAAACACCGGGGAGCTGTTTTTT.

The J gene is TRBJ2-7, the V gene TRBV5-4; D perhaps matches TRBD1 (6 bases). The V gene's germline CDR1 is SGHNT and CDR2 YYREEE (reference sequence). The CDR3 loop spans 13 amino acids. V was clipped by 6 bases and J by 0 bases, with 10 bases between them. The CDR3: CASNRDNSYEQYF. The CDR3 region has the DNA TGTGCCAGCAACCGGGACAACTCCTACGAGCAGTACTTC.

V usage is TRBV6-1 and J usage is TRBJ1-6, with a tentative D call TRBD1 (6 bases). V lost 1 base, J lost 9 bases, and 13 bases lay in between. The CDR3 totals 15 residues. Germline V lookup: CDR1 MNHNS, CDR2 SASEGT. Here the CDR3 reads CASSEGQGYGSPLHF. In DNA, the CDR3 is TGTGCCAGCAGTGAAGGGCAGGGGTACGGTTCACCCCTCCACTTT.

This rearrangement joins TRBV11-2 to TRBJ2-7; 7 positions agree with TRBD2. This CDR3 comprises 14 residues. CDR1 SGHAT and CDR2 FQNNGV come from the germline V gene. Trimming cost V 5 bases and J 2 bases; bases outside gene matches: 6. The CDR3 coding sequence is TGTGCCAGCAGCCCCAGTGGGGGGGCCTACGAGCAGTACTTC. This sequence encodes CASSPSGGAYEQYF.

This clone appeared a few times. The CDR3 coding sequence is TGTGCCAGTAGTAACGACCGGGGCGGGAGCCCCTTCTACGAGCAGTACTTC. Protein sequence: CASSNDRGGSPFYEQYF. V usage is TRBV19 and J usage is TRBJ2-7; TRBD2 agrees at 7 bases. In germline, CDR1 is LNHDA, CDR2 SQIVND (reference sequence). The CDR3 totals 17 residues. V lost 4 bases and J lost 3; bases outside the gene matches: 15.

This clone appeared a few times. This chain links TRBV6-5 with TRBJ1-6, with TRBD1 matching over 9 bases. J lost 12 bases, V lost 5 bases, and 5 bases had no gene match. Germline CDR1 MNHEY, CDR2 SVGAGI. The CDR3 length is 13 residues. The chain's CDR3 is CASSEDRGQPLHF. For the CDR3, the DNA is TGTGCCAGCAGTGAGGACAGGGGACAACCCCTCCACTTT.

The chain couples TRBV4-1 to TRBJ1-5, with D uncertain. CDR1 and CDR2 (germline): MGHRA, YSYEKL. The CDR3 is 13 residues long. Trimming removed 4 bases from V and 7 bases from J, with 11 bases in between. Here the CDR3 reads CASSPGEEQPQHF. The CDR3 bases are TGCGCCAGCAGCCCCGGGGAGGAGCAGCCCCAGCATTTT.

The chain links TRBV6-1 to TRBJ2-1; 10 bases fit TRBD2. Germline V gene lookup returns CDR1 MNHNS and CDR2 SASEGT. The CDR3 has 15 residues. The V and J ends lost 2 bases and 4 bases, in that order; junction bases with no gene match: 2. For the CDR3, the DNA is TGTGCCAGCAGTGAAAAAGCGGGAGGGTACAATGAGCAGTTCTTC. Translation: CASSEKAGGYNEQFF.

The chain combines TRBV11-3 with TRBJ2-1, with 9 bases fitting TRBD2. In germline, CDR1 is SGHNT, CDR2 YENEEA. This CDR3 contains 14 residues. With 6 bases clipped from V and 7 bases from J, the junction kept 7 bases outside the gene matches. The CDR3 loop is CASSLAGPRNEQFF. The CDR3 DNA reads as TGTGCCAGCAGTCTAGCGGGGCCCCGGAATGAGCAGTTCTTC.

This chain joins TRBV6-9 and TRBJ1-4, with D unclear. Trimming cost V 3 bases and J 7 bases, with 3 bases left between them. Germline lookup yields CDR1 MNHGY and CDR2 SVAAGI. The CDR3 consists of 11 residues. This CDR3 is CASSYGEKLFF. CDR3 DNA: TGTGCCAGCAGTTACGGTGAAAAACTGTTTTTT.

This clone was detected a few times. The chain's CDR3 is CASSPHSGGWREFF. DNA for the CDR3: TGTGCCAGCAGCCCCCATAGCGGGGGGTGGAGGGAGTTCTTC. The rearrangement joins TRBV5-4 to TRBJ2-1, with 10 bases matching TRBD2. The CDR3 consists of 14 residues. The trim removed 4 bases at V and 14 bases at J, leaving 12 bases unmatched. Germline V gene lookup returns CDR1 SGHNT and CDR2 YYREEE (reference sequence).

In its sample, this clone ranks as medium-sized (0.01 to 0.1%). The chain combines TRBV25-1 with TRBJ1-2; no reliable D call. V shed 6 bases and J shed 7 bases, with 27 bases lying between them. The CDR3 spans 17 residues. Germline V CDR1 and CDR2: MGHDK, SYGVNS. CDR3 protein: CASSQAGETATLGGYTF. The CDR3 DNA reads TGTGCCAGCAGCCAGGCTGGGGAGACGGCGACCCTTGGTGGCTACACCTTC.

The chain employs TRBV9 and TRBJ2-7, with a possible D match to TRBD2 (5 bases). This CDR3 has 15 residues. V gave up 4 bases and J gave up 2 bases, with 16 bases separating them. The germline CDR1 and CDR2 sequences are SGDLS and YYNGEE. In DNA form, the CDR3 reads TGTGCCAGCAGCCCGGCTCCCCAGCGGACCTACGAGCAGTACTTC. Residues: CASSPAPQRTYEQYF. Drawing the rest from reference TRBV9 and TRBJ2-7, the complete variable domain is DSGVTQTPKHLITATGQRVTLRCSPRSGDLSVYWYQQSLDQGLQFLIQYYNGEERAKGNILERFSAQQFPDLHSELNLSSLELGDSALYFCASSPAPQRTYEQYFGPGTRLTVT.

The rearrangement links TRBV7-2 to TRBJ2-2; D unclear. The CDR3 spans 13 residues. Per germline, CDR1 SGHTA and CDR2 FQGNSA. Trimming cost V 7 bases and J 3 bases, with 9 bases left between them. DNA of the CDR3: TGTGCCAGCACATTCCGGTACACCGGGGAGCTGTTTTTT. Translated, it gives CASTFRYTGELFF.

This clone appeared a few times. The chain is built from TRBV27 and TRBJ2-1, with 9 bases identical to TRBD1. J lost 8 bases, V lost 5 bases, and 7 bases had no gene match. Germline V gene sequence: CDR1 MNHEY, CDR2 SMNVEV (reference sequence). CDR3 size: 14 residues. In DNA form, the CDR3 reads TGTGCCAGCAGTCCCGGGACAGGGTCCTATGAGCAGTTCTTC. It specifies CASSPGTGSYEQFF.

V usage is TRBV5-1 and J usage is TRBJ2-1; TRBD2 is a possible D gene (6 bases). With 5 bases removed from V and 6 bases from J, the gap between germline ends came to 15 bases. Per germline, CDR1 SGHRS and CDR2 YFSETQ. This CDR3 has 14 amino acids. The DNA for the CDR3 is TGCGCCAGCAGTCGACTAGTCCGGCGCAATGAGCAGTTCTTC. Amino acids: CASSRLVRRNEQFF.

This clone was picked up a small number of times. The chain links TRBV4-2 to TRBJ2-1; 8 nucleotides align to TRBD1. The CDR3 covers 18 residues. Germline V lookup: CDR1 LGHNA, CDR2 YNFKEQ. V shed 4 bases, J shed 8 bases, and the junction held 19 bases outside the gene matches. CDR3 coding DNA: TGTGCCAGCAGCCTATTTTGGGGGGTGGCAGGGGGCTTCGATGAGCAGTTCTTC. It specifies CASSLFWGVAGGFDEQFF.

Relative to its sample, this clone is medium-sized. The chain joins TRBV9 to TRBJ2-4, with D perhaps TRBD2 (5 bases). This CDR3 contains 14 residues. V was cut by 3 bases and J by 9 bases, with 16 bases left in between. Germline V lookup: CDR1 SGDLS, CDR2 YYNGEE. The CDR3 region is CASSDLREVGIQYF. The CDR3 DNA reads TGTGCCAGCAGCGACCTACGGGAAGTGGGCATTCAGTACTTC.

CDR3: CASSPGQGQLIGETQYF. DNA for the CDR3: TGCGCCAGCAGCCCGGGACAGGGACAGCTTATCGGAGAGACCCAGTACTTC. The V and J genes are TRBV5-1 and TRBJ2-5, with 9 bases aligning to TRBD1. Germline values: CDR1 SGHRS, CDR2 YFSETQ. This CDR3 has 17 residues. V lost 4 bases and J lost 4; bases outside the gene matches: 14.

This chain links TRBV27 with TRBJ1-6; possibly TRBD1 for D (5 bases). The CDR3 length is 15 residues. CDR1 is MNHEY, CDR2 SMNVEV, per germline (reference sequence). The V and J ends lost 1 base and 9 bases respectively, with 13 bases between them. The CDR3: CASSLYGGLGSPLHF. CDR3 DNA sequence: TGTGCCAGCAGTTTATATGGGGGGTTAGGTTCACCCCTCCACTTT.

The chain employs TRBV7-2 and TRBJ1-4; TRBD1 might be the D (5 bases). V lost 4 bases, J lost 8 bases, and 20 bases lay in between. The CDR3 covers 16 residues. Germline loops: CDR1 SGHTA, CDR2 FQGNSA. CDR3 in amino acids: CASSSKARGKREKLFF. The CDR3 nucleotides read TGTGCCAGCAGCTCGAAGGCGCGGGGGAAGAGGGAAAAACTGTTTTTT.

In this sample, this clone turned up a few times. The chain joins TRBV25-1 to TRBJ1-2, with D uncertain. V gave up 3 bases and J gave up 4 bases, with 9 bases separating them. The CDR3 is 13 amino acids. Germline CDR1 reads MGHDK; CDR2 reads SYGVNS. CDR3 nucleotide sequence: TGTGCCAGCAGTGACGGGTCGTTCTATGGCTACACCTTC. Amino acid sequence: CASSDGSFYGYTF.

This chain connects TRBV23-1 to TRBJ1-2; unclear D gene. TRBV23-1 is an open reading frame whose function is uncertain. V lost 2 bases and J lost 4, with 26 bases in between. CDR3 length equals 19 residues. This chain's CDR3 is CASSQKSPKARGRSYGYTF. The CDR3 nucleotides read TGCGCCAGCAGTCAAAAATCCCCCAAGGCGCGGGGAAGGAGCTATGGCTACACCTTC.